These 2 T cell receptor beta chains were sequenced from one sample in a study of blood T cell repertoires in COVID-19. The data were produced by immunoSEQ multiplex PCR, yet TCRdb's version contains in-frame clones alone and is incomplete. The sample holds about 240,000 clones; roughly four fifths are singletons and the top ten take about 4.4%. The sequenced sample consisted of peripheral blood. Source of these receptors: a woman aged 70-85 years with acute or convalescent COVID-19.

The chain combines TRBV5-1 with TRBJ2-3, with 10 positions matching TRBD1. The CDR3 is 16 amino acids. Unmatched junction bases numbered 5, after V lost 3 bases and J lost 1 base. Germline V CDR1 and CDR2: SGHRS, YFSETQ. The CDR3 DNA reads TGCGCCAGCAGCTCGGGACAGGGGCCCGGCACAGATACGCAGTATTTT. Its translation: CASSSGQGPGTDTQYF.

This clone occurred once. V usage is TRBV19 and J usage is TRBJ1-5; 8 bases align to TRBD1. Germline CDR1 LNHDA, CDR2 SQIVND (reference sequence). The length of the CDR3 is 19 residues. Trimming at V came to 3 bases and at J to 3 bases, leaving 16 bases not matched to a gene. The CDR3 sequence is CASSIPPGQALEFNQPQHF. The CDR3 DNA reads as TGTGCCAGTAGTATCCCTCCGGGACAGGCGTTGGAATTCAATCAGCCCCAGCATTTT.